This T cell receptor beta chain stems from a study of regulatory T cells in long-lasting Graves disease. Points from the study as a whole: Persistent disease samples used TRBV28, TRBJ1-2 and TRBJ2-5 preferentially.

Germline CDR1 is DFQATT and CDR2 is SNEGSKA (reference sequence). V lost 4 bases, J lost 0 bases, and 6 bases lay in between. The CDR3 consists of 12 residues. This clonotype was recorded at least ten times. What it binds is unknown. Regarding time point: persistent/refractory GD, antithyroid drugs over 5 years with positive TRAb. RNA from PBMCs was the source of the TCR library. Through Arm-PCR of CDR3 regions and iRepertoire HTBI primers, TCR beta libraries were built. A single record per CDR3 protein comes from TCRdb applying MiXCR to the multiplex PCR reads. The sample comprises more than 300,000 distinct CDR3 sequences, more than 20% of which are singletons, and 25% to 35% rests with the top ten.

This sequence joins TRBV20-1 and TRBJ1-1; D remains ambiguous. This specimen was peripheral blood mononuclear cells (PBMCs), taken when the disease was refractory, from a patient treated with antithyroid drugs. This TCR was recovered from a woman aged 40 to 49 with Graves disease. Here the CDR3 reads CSANTVNTEAFF. The CDR3 DNA reads as TGCAGTGCTAATACAGTGAACACTGAAGCTTTCTTT.